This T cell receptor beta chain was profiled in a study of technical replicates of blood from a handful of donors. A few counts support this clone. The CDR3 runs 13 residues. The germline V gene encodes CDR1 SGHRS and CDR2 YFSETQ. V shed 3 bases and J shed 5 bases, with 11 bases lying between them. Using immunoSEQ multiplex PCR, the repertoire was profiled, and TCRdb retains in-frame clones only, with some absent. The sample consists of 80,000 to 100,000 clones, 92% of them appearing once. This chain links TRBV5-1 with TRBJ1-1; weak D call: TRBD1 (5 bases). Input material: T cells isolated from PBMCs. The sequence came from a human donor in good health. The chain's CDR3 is CASSSPGKTEAFF. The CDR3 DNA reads TGCGCCAGCAGCTCACCAGGGAAAACTGAAGCTTTCTTT.